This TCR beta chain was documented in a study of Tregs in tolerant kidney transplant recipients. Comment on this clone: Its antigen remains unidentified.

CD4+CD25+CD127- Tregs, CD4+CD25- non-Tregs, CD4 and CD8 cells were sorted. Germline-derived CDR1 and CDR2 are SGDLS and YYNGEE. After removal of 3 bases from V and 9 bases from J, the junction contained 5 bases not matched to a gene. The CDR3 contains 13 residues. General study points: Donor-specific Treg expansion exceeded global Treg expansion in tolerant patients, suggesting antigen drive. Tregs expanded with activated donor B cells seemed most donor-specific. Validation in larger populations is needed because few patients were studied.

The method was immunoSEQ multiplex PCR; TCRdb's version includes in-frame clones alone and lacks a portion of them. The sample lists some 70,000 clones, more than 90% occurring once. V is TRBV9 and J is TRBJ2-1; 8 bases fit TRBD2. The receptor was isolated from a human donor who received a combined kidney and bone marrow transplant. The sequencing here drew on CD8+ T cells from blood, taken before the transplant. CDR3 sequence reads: CASSAPGRGEQFF. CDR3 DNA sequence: TGTGCCAGCAGCGCCCCCGGGAGGGGTGAGCAGTTCTTC.